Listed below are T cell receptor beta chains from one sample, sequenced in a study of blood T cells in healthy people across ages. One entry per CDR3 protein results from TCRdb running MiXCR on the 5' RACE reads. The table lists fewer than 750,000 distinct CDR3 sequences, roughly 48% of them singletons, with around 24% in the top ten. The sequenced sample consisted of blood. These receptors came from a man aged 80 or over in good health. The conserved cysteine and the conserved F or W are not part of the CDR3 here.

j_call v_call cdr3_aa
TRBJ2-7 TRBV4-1 ASSPDRCDSYEQY
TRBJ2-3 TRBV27 ASSPSGGLADTQY
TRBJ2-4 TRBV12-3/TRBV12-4 ASSLKTSPTFQY
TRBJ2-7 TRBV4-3 ASSQGLAGMSSYEQY
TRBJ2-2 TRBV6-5 ASSYSSRAGTGELF
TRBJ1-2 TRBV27 ASSWEANYGYT
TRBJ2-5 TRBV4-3 ASSQELREVGEQY
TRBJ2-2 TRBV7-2 ASSPNLNLNTGELF
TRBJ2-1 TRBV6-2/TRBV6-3 ASSGLAQYNEQF
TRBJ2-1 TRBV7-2 ACSYDSQSYNEQF
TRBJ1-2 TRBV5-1 ASSLPGGAAYGYT
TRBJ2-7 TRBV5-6 ASSIGGTTY
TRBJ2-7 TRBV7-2 ASSPNAGVSYEQY
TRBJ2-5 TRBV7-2 ASSLGLQRETQY
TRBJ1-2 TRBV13 ASSLGLGDGYT
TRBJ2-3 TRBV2 ANSDSGGYTDTQY
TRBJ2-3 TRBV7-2 ASSNRLSGITDTQY
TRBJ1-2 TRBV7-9 ASSLVDRPSYGYT
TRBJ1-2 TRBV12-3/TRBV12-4 ASSLSAGVYYGYT
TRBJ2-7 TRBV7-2 ASTPRRGAYEQY
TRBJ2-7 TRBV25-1 ASSERDTPRGSYEQY
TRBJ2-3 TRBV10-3 AISESFLLASSTDTQY
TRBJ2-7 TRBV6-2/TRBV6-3 ASSRPGIAYEQY
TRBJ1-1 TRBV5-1 ASSLVAGMNTEAF
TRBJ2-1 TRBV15 ATSRTTSGSLNEQF
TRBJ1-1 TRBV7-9 ASSVVGYTEAF
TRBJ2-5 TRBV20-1 SARDGVSETQY
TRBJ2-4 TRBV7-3 ASSLNRADIQY
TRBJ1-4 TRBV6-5 ASRWGQGEKLF
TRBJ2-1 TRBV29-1 SVEFSFVWLAGERSYNEQF
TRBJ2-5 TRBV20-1 SAGYRDQETQY
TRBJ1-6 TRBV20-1 SARDIGVGNSPLH
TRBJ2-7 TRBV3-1 ASSPLGDEQY
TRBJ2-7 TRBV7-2 ASSLGGTAIYEQY
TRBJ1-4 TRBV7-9 ASSLDQGRGLANEKLF
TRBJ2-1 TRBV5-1 ASSLSGASYNEQF
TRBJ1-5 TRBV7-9 ASSFNDRNQPQH
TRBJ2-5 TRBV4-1 ASRQGLLLGEQY
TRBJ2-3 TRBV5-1 ASSLEGRANTDTQY
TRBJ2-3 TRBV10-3 AIMTGYKDTQY
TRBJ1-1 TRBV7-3 ASHPGPGNGAAAF
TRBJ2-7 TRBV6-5 ASSSERSALSSYEQY
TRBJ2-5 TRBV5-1 ASSGLVEETQY
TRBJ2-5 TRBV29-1 SGKGQQETQY
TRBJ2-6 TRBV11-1 ASSLTFGANVLT
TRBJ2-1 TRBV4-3 ASSQDPRGTAVNEQF